The source of this TCR beta chain is a study of cytomegalovirus exposure and HLA in healthy donors (dated by TCRdb to about 2017). Concerning the study at large: In an earlier analysis of roughly 590 of the donors, 276 Gb of sequence data and 90 million to 120 million unique TCR beta sequences from some 170 million T cells were reported. About 280 gigabases of sequencing data and approximately 93 million unique TCR sequences were included in an early release covering around 650 HLA-typed donors. The genetic ancestry cluster associated with self-reported Caucasian donors included 80% to 90% of the approximately 410 genotyped donors. The study aimed to test whether cataloging public T cell receptors could reveal signatures of past pathogen exposure. The T cell repertoires of 666 subjects were profiled by immunosequencing and related to cytomegalovirus serostatus. Besides the first cohort of around 700 subjects, a separate validation cohort made up of around 120 different subjects was used. To predict cytomegalovirus infection status, the study brought together high-throughput TCR immunosequencing, statistical association of individual TCRs with disease status, and machine learning. A later analysis re-examined previously published TCR beta repertoires from roughly 720 donors and added high-resolution HLA genotyping to investigate patterns of TCR occurrence. The later analysis used no new phenotypic data to find candidate immune exposures, relying instead on TCR beta sequences and their occurrence across donors. An earlier analysis of a few hundred of the donors applied high-throughput TCR beta sequencing to assess whether each TCR beta V gene segment acted as functional or pseudogenic. Alongside the repertoire data, information on donor age, sex, ethnicity and CMV serostatus was compiled. A later genetic analysis used genome-wide SNP genotypes for about 65% of the roughly 670 donors, treating that subset as a discovery cohort. Every repertoire in the discovery cohort had been generated on one and the same sequencing platform. HLA typing included class I and class II loci at four-digit resolution. The number of donors typed differed by locus, with 629-630 for A, B, C, DRB1 and DQB1, more than 500 for DQA1, 600 to 610 for DPA1, and roughly 450 for DPB1. Roughly five DR-DQ haplotypes were handled as single units for association and clustering because linkage in the cohort was strong. On average, around 200,000 unique TCR beta nucleotide sequences were sequenced per donor among a few hundred genotyped donors of the cohort, with roughly 18% of those sequences being non-productive.

Libraries were made using the immunoSEQ multiplex PCR assay. For the multiplex PCR, a mixture combining 60 forward primers for TCR Vbeta segments and 13 reverse primers for TCR Jbeta segments was used. The CDR3 region of rearranged TCR beta genes was amplified from genomic DNA with a multiplex PCR assay. Amplified TCR beta libraries were sequenced as 87-base-pair reads on the Illumina HiSeq System. In the source study's methods: A later analysis tallied approximately 87 million unique TCR beta chains across the 550 to 850 repertoires, and about 12 million of those chains were shared by two or more donors. To remove PCR and sequencing errors, raw reads were error-corrected and collapsed into unique sequences using a nearest-neighbor algorithm that merged closely related sequences. To assign V, D and J gene segments, CDR3 sequences were aligned to IMGT reference sequences. For a sequence to be retained, a match of at least six nucleotides to both a V gene segment and a J gene segment was required. A rearrangement was called productive if the CDR3 had no stop codons and remained in frame with V and J, and every other rearrangement was called non-productive. CDR3 was defined by IMGT convention, running from the second conserved V-encoded cysteine to the conserved J-encoded phenylalanine. In an earlier analysis of 500 to 650 of the donors, sequences lacking an unambiguous match to a single V gene segment were excluded. An earlier analysis of roughly 590 of the donors called V segments functional above 56.7% productive rearrangements and segregating when the between-donor standard deviation exceeded 5%. A statistical classification framework was developed to diagnose cytomegalovirus status using the catalog of TCR beta chain sequences. In a later analysis, V and J genes were assigned by comparing TCR nucleotide sequences against IMGT/GENE-DB human TR gene sequences. Using the TCRdist pipeline, a later analysis assigned CDR3 sequences along with most-parsimonious VDJ recombination scenarios. A later analysis defined each TCR beta chain by its CDR3 amino acid sequence plus V-gene family, and excluded reads lacking a unique V-gene family. In a later analysis, several hundred highly shared, low-generation-probability nucleotide sequences were removed to address suspected cross-contamination and a sequencing artifact. A later analysis calculated a clonal expansion index for each public chain from normalized within-repertoire ranks of inferred template counts. In a later analysis, generation probabilities were computed using a VDJ recombination model fitted to out-of-frame rearrangements, and the results were checked against IGoR. In a later analysis, hypergeometric tests were used to score TCR-TCR, TCR-HLA and TCR-CMV co-occurrence, with a repertoire-size bias correction applied to TCR pairs. False discovery rates were estimated in a later analysis by permuting HLA or CMV assignments 20 times. In a later analysis, co-occurring TCRs were grouped using DBSCAN, and TCRdist sequence similarity was added for clustering within HLA-allele-positive subsets. Repertoires with fewer than 30,000 or more than 120,000 public chains, plus five repertoires with anomalous nucleotide sharing, were excluded from co-occurrence clustering. TCRdb re-hosts the immuneACCESS table, in-frame sequences only. Its copies lack some clones; in the studies checked, an unresolved V gene accounts for under half of them, and the cause for the rest is not known. For V, J and clone size, that table is used; D and trimming come from the DNA. A total of about 130,000 clones appear in this sample, 70% to 80% of them only once. The ten largest clones take up 1.3% to 1.5% of the sample.

A remark on this clone: The specificity of this receptor is unknown. Base-call qualities are not available, and no considerably larger clone is one nucleotide away.

The cohort consisted of 650 to 700 healthy bone marrow donors. At the time of sampling, every cohort member was nominally healthy, though immune exposures that went unrecorded were likely present. The donor tested CMV seronegative and was one of the 352 seronegative cohort members. A peripheral blood sample was provided by each donor, and peripheral blood mononuclear cells were used for TCR beta sequencing. Genomic DNA was extracted from the blood cell samples with the Qiagen DNeasy Blood Extraction Kit. Taken from cysteine to phenylalanine, the CDR3 has 13 residues. Here the CDR3 DNA is all that survives: 39 bases in frame from base 1. According to the germline V gene, CDR1 reads SGHTA and CDR2 reads FQGNSA. V has 4 bases trimmed and J has 7 bases trimmed; junction bases matching no gene number 3. What the work shows at the level of the full study, not this receptor alone: In a later analysis, TCR association rates were found to vary across HLA loci, with the most associated TCRs seen for DRB1 alleles and the fewest for HLA-C alleles. According to a later genetic analysis, donors in an Asian-associated ancestry cluster had fewer N-insertions in productive TCRs than the approximately 690-donor mean. V-gene and J-gene trimming of TCR beta chains was associated with a missense DCLRE1C variant in a later genetic analysis, and the association was replicated in an independent cohort. A group of highly shared sequence variants was considered likely to be a technical artifact of the sequencing pipeline. Because some donors lacked HLA typing at each locus, the association tests relied only on the typed subset. A further reported finding was that TCR beta sequences accurately predicted the HLA-A and HLA-B alleles for most subjects in the first cohort. The authors suggested that the approach could potentially be extended to other disease states and immunological phenotypes. This cohort had only TCR beta chains sequenced, and the lack of alpha or paired-chain data limited which features could be detected. The classifier was reported to diagnose cytomegalovirus status with high specificity and sensitivity in both the original cohort and the validation cohort. A later analysis associated 15,000 to 20,000 TCR beta sequences with specific HLA alleles at a false discovery rate of 0.05. While some public TCRs were present in many individuals, most TCR sequences turned up only very rarely across donors. Because counts were too low, approximately 18 rarely observed V segments, including chromosome 9 orphons, were excluded from the earlier analysis of around 590 of the donors. The study gave a list of about 170 TCR beta chains associated with cytomegalovirus. Some IMGT-functional V segments, including TRBV6-2 and TRBV6-3, could not be distinguished by the 87-base-pair reads and were therefore excluded. In a later analysis, HLA-associated TCR beta chains were found to be more clonally expanded and to have lower generation probabilities than equally common non-associated chains. Linkage disequilibrium might explain the correlated functional status among segregating V segments, but an unknown experimental factor could not be excluded. Immune exposure information for the cohort was limited to CMV serostatus. Roughly uniform sequencing depth across donors was assumed in presence/absence analyses, although this assumption may not hold. When HLA alleles, especially DR and DQ, strongly co-occurred, attributing TCR associations to individual alleles was difficult. In a later analysis, several top co-occurrence clusters were reported to appear linked to parvovirus B19, influenza, CMV and Epstein-Barr virus. In an earlier analysis of over 550 of the donors, most TCR beta V segments were observed in productive rearrangements about 87% or about 30% of the time, broadly matching IMGT annotations. In vitro tests confirmed that a few of the cytomegalovirus-associated TCR beta chains recognize cytomegalovirus antigens. In a later analysis, most CMV-associated TCR beta chains were found to appear HLA-restricted, with HLA associations seemingly driven largely by CMV exposure.

The receptor comes from a female donor in good health and CMV-seronegative. The sequencing input was PBMCs. The chain was built from TRBV7-2 and TRBJ2-1, with 8 junctional bases fitting TRBD1. The CDR3 region: CASSSDRVNEQFF. The sequenced DNA: TGTGCCAGCAGCTCGGACAGGGTAAATGAGCAGTTCTTC.